This record concerns one T cell receptor (beta chain) sequence. Its target is not known. The junction had 13 bases not matched to a gene; V was cut back by 7 bases and J by 6 bases. The V gene's germline CDR1 is GTSNPN and CDR2 SVGIG (reference sequence). This CDR3 is built from 14 residues. The table came from immunoSEQ multiplex PCR; TCRdb's copy has only in-frame clones and leaves some out. The repertoire holds around 130,000 clones, with around 77% as singletons. The time point is: week 11, during vaccination. Vaccinated patients received 300 ug of mutant IDH1 20-mer peptide per dose, with topical imiquimod. The data are from a study of a mutant IDH1 vaccine in newly diagnosed glioma.

Sample: PBMCs, taken from a glioma patient whose treatment included an IDH1 peptide vaccine. The chain recombines TRBV30 with TRBJ2-7; 9 bases align to TRBD1. The receptor comes from a man aged 40-55 years with glioma. CDR3 nucleotide sequence: TGTGCCTTGGTACCGGGACAGGGATTAGGCGAGCAGTACTTC. Translating it yields CALVPGQGLGEQYF.